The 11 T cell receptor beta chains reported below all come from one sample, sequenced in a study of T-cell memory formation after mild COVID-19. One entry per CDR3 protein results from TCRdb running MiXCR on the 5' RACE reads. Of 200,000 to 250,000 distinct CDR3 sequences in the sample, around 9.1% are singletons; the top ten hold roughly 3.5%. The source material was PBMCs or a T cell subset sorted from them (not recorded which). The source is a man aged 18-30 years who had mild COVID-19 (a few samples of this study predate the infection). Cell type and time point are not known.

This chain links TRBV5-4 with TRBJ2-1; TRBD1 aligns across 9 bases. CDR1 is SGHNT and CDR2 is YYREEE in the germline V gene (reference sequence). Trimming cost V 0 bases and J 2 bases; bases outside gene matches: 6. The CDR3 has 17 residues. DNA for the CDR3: TGTGCCAGCAGCTTGGGTTGGGGACAGGGTCCCTACAATGAGCAGTTCTTC. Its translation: CASSLGWGQGPYNEQFF.

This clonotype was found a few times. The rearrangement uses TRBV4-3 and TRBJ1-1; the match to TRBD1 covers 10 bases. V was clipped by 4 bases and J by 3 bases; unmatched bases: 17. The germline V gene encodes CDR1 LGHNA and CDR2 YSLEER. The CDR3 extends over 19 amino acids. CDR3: CASSRVSWDRGGWDTEAFF. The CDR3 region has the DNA TGCGCCAGCAGCCGAGTATCTTGGGACAGGGGAGGATGGGACACTGAAGCTTTCTTT.

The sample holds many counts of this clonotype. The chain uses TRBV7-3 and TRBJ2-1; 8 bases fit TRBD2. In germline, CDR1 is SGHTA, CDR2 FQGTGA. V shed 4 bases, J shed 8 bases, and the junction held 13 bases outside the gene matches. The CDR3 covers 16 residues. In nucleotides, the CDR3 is TGTGCCAGCAGCTCAGATTCGGTAGCGGGGAGCCATGAGCAGTTCTTC. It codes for CASSSDSVAGSHEQFF.

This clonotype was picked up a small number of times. The CDR3 spells CASSDAWGVYSPLHF. The CDR3 coding sequence is TGTGCCAGCAGCGACGCTTGGGGGGTTTATTCACCCCTCCACTTT. This chain uses TRBV11-1 with TRBJ1-6, with D maybe TRBD1 (5 bases). V lost 5 bases, J lost 8 bases, and 16 bases lay in between. CDR3 length: 15 amino acids. CDR1 and CDR2 (germline): SGHAT, FQDESV (reference sequence).

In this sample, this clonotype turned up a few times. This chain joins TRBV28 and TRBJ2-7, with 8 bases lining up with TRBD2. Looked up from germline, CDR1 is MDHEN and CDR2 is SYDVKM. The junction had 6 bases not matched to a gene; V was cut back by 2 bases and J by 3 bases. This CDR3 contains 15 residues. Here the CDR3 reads CASSLRLAGDYEQYV. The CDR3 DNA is TGTGCCAGCAGTTTACGGCTAGCGGGTGACTACGAGCAGTACGTC.

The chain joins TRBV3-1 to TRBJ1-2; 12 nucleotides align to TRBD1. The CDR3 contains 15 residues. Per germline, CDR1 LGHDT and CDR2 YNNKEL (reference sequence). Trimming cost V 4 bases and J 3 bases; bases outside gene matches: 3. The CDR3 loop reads CASSPGQGAYYGYTF. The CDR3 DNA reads TGTGCCAGCAGCCCGGGACAGGGGGCTTACTATGGCTACACCTTC.

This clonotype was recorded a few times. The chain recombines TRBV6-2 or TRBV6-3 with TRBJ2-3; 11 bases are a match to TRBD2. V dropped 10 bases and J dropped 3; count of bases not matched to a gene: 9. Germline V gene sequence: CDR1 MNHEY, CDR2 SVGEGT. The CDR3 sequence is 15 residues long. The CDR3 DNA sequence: TGTGCCACGCAACTAGCGGGGGACTCTACAGATACGCAGTATTTT. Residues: CATQLAGDSTDTQYF.

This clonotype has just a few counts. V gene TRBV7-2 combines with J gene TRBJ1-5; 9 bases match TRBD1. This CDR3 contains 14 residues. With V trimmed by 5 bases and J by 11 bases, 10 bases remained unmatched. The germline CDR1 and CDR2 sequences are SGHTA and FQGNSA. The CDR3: CASSGGQGPMAQHF. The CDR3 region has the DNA TGTGCCAGCAGCGGTGGACAGGGGCCGATGGCCCAGCATTTT.

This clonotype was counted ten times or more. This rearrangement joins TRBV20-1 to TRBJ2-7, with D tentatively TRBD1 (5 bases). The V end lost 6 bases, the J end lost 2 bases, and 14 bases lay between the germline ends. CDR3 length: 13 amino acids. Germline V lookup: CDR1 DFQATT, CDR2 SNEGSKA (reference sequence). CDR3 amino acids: CSAIGASTYEQYF. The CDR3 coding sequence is TGCAGTGCCATAGGGGCGTCAACCTACGAGCAGTACTTC.

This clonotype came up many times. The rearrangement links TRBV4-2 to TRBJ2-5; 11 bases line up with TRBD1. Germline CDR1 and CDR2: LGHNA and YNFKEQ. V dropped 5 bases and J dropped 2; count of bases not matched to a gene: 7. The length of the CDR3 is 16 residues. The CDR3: CASSLGGQGAQETQYF. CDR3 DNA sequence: TGTGCCAGCAGCTTAGGAGGACAGGGGGCGCAAGAGACCCAGTACTTC.

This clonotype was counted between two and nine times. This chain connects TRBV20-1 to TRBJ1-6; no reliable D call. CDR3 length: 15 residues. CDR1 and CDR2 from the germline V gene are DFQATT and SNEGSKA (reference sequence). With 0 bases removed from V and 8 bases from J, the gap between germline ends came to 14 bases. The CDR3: CSARDRVREDSPLHF. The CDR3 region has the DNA TGCAGTGCTAGAGATAGGGTGAGGGAAGATTCACCCCTCCACTTT.